The 20 T cell receptor beta chains below come from one sample, sequenced in a study of siplizumab effects on memory and regulatory T cells. Sequencing used immunoSEQ multiplex PCR; TCRdb keeps in-frame clones, though not all of them. The table has about 94,000 clones, about 94% seen once. The sequencing input was non-Treg CD4+ T cells sorted from blood. The receptor source for this set is a human donor in good health.

This clone has only one observation. The gene calls are TRBV5-6 and TRBJ1-4, with D tentatively TRBD1 (5 bases). The CDR3 contains 16 residues. Trimming removed 0 bases at V and 0 bases at J, with 9 bases between. Looked up from germline, CDR1 is SGHDT and CDR2 is YYEEEE. The DNA for the CDR3 is TGTGCCAGCAGCTTGGCCGGGGCTGCAACTAATGAAAAACTGTTTTTT. It codes for CASSLAGAATNEKLFF.

The chain couples TRBV7-6 to TRBJ2-3, with 11 bases lining up with TRBD2. The germline V gene has CDR1 SGHVS and CDR2 FNYEAQ. With V trimmed by 4 bases and J by 6 bases, 6 bases remained unmatched. The CDR3 contains 15 residues. CDR3 DNA sequence: TGTGCCAGCAGCTCAATAGCGGGGGGGCAGGATACGCAGTATTTT. Residues: CASSSIAGGQDTQYF.

The chain has TRBV7-3 and TRBJ1-1; TRBD1 matches at 7 bases. The V gene end was trimmed by 5 bases and the J gene end by 7 bases; junction bases not matched to a gene: 7. This CDR3 is built from 13 residues. CDR1 and CDR2 (germline): SGHTA, FQGTGA. CDR3 sequence (DNA): TGTGCCAGCAGCGAACACCGGGACAGTGAAGCTTTCTTT. Residues: CASSEHRDSEAFF.

This clone has just one count. This chain links TRBV19 with TRBJ1-5, with D uncertain. The germline V gene has CDR1 LNHDA and CDR2 SQIVND (reference sequence). V gave up 5 bases and J gave up 11 bases, with 13 bases separating them. There are 12 residues in the CDR3. CDR3 sequence (DNA): TGTGCCAGTAGTGTCGCTCAAAGGGCCCAGCATTTT. Translated: CASSVAQRAQHF.

The chain combines TRBV7-9 with TRBJ2-7; 7 bases agree with TRBD1. Trimming cost V 5 bases and J 0 bases; bases outside gene matches: 4. This CDR3 is built from 14 residues. Germline lookup yields CDR1 SEHNR and CDR2 FQNEAQ (reference sequence). The CDR3 bases are TGTGCCAGCAGCCCCGGGACAGTCTCCTACGAGCAGTACTTC. It is translated as CASSPGTVSYEQYF.

The chain employs TRBV6-6 and TRBJ1-4, with TRBD1 matching over 7 bases. The CDR3 is made up of 15 amino acids. CDR1 is MNHNY and CDR2 is SVGAGI in the germline V gene (reference sequence). Trimming removed 0 bases from V and 5 bases from J; junction bases left unmatched: 3. CDR3 in amino acids: CASSYSEGANEKLFF. The DNA for the CDR3 is TGTGCCAGCAGTTACTCCGAGGGGGCGAATGAAAAACTGTTTTTT.

The V call is TRBV30, the J call TRBJ1-1; TRBD1 agrees at 8 bases. Germline CDR1 reads GTSNPN; CDR2 reads SVGIG (reference sequence). J gave up 10 bases and V 4 bases, and 8 bases lay outside the gene matches. This CDR3 is built from 12 residues. The CDR3 nucleotides are TGTGCCTGGAACCTAAGGACAGGGAGAGCTTTCTTT. Translation: CAWNLRTGRAFF.

V gene TRBV28 combines with J gene TRBJ1-5; D call uncertain. Trimming removed 2 bases at V and 6 bases at J, with 8 bases between. CDR1 and CDR2 from the germline V gene are MDHEN and SYDVKM. The CDR3 is made up of 13 amino acids. The CDR3 sequence is CASSLAGVQPQHF. In DNA, the CDR3 is TGTGCCAGCAGTTTAGCTGGGGTTCAGCCCCAGCATTTT.

The V gene is TRBV2, the J gene TRBJ2-3; tentative D call: TRBD2 (6 bases). Germline CDR1 reads SNHLY; CDR2 reads FYNNEI. This CDR3 is 15 amino acids long. Trimming removed 4 bases at V and 2 bases at J, with 13 bases between. The CDR3 here is CASSGPGLLTDTQYF. Written as DNA, the CDR3 is TGTGCCAGCAGTGGGCCGGGACTCCTCACAGATACGCAGTATTTT.

The chain carries TRBV30 and TRBJ1-1; the D gene is possibly TRBD1 (5 bases). Germline V gives CDR1 GTSNPN, CDR2 SVGIG (reference sequence). The V and J ends lost 3 bases and 4 bases respectively, with 9 bases between them. The CDR3 has 12 amino acids. CDR3: CAWSLTGTEAFF. The CDR3 nucleotides are TGTGCCTGGAGCCTCACAGGCACTGAAGCTTTCTTT.

This clone was counted only a few times. The rearrangement links TRBV18 to TRBJ1-2, with TRBD1 matching 8 bases. CDR3 length: 14 amino acids. The V gene's germline CDR1 is KGHSH and CDR2 LQKENI. With 3 bases clipped from V and 8 bases from J, the junction kept 8 bases outside the gene matches. CDR3 bases: TGTGCCAGCTCACCGGCGACAGGGGCCGAGGGCTACACCTTC. This sequence encodes CASSPATGAEGYTF.

The chain is built from TRBV5-4 and TRBJ2-2; TRBD1 agrees at 10 bases. CDR3 length equals 15 residues. Germline loops: CDR1 SGHNT, CDR2 YYREEE (reference sequence). Trimming took 0 bases from V and 4 from J; bases not matched to a gene: 0. Here the CDR3 reads CASSLGQGATGELFF. The CDR3 DNA follows: TGTGCCAGCAGCTTGGGACAGGGGGCCACCGGGGAGCTGTTTTTT.

V is TRBV18 and J is TRBJ1-4, with unresolved D. The length of the CDR3 is 14 residues. The V gene lost 6 bases and the J gene lost 5 bases, with 13 bases spanning the gap. Germline CDR1 is KGHSH and CDR2 is LQKENI. CDR3 nucleotide sequence: TGTGCCAGCTCGATTAATGGGGAAAATGAAAAACTGTTTTTT. Protein product: CASSINGENEKLFF.

This chain uses TRBV6-5 with TRBJ1-1, with D perhaps matching TRBD1 (5 bases). The V end was cut by 0 bases, the J end by 4 bases, with 6 bases between. Germline loops: CDR1 MNHEY, CDR2 SVGAGI. The CDR3 is 13 amino acids. The CDR3 here is CASSYSGATEAFF. CDR3 bases: TGTGCCAGCAGTTACTCAGGGGCCACTGAAGCTTTCTTT.

The chain is built from TRBV4-2 and TRBJ1-1; D gene unclear. V lost 0 bases, J lost 5 bases, and 4 bases lay in between. The length of the CDR3 is 12 residues. Germline-derived CDR1 and CDR2 are LGHNA and YNFKEQ. In nucleotides, the CDR3 is TGTGCCAGCAGCCAAGAGGCGACTGAAGCTTTCTTT. As protein: CASSQEATEAFF.

This clone appeared a single time. The V call is TRBV30, the J call TRBJ2-5; the match to TRBD2 covers 10 bases. The ends lost 0 bases at V and 5 bases at J; junction bases unmatched: 3. Germline lookup yields CDR1 GTSNPN and CDR2 SVGIG (reference sequence). The CDR3 has 14 amino acids. The CDR3 DNA reads TGTGCCTGGAGTGTTAGCGGGGGGCGTGAGACCCAGTACTTC. This translates into CAWSVSGGRETQYF.

The chain uses TRBV30 and TRBJ2-1; D is unclear. The CDR3 loop spans 12 amino acids. Germline V gene sequence: CDR1 GTSNPN, CDR2 SVGIG (reference sequence). Trimming took 0 bases from V and 16 from J, leaving 16 bases between them. The DNA of the CDR3 is TGTGCCTGGAGTGTACGTCCTCTGGATTTCTTCTTC. Its protein product is CAWSVRPLDFFF.

The chain is built from TRBV19 and TRBJ1-1; tentatively, D is TRBD1 (6 bases). This CDR3 is 15 amino acids long. Germline V CDR1 and CDR2: LNHDA, SQIVND (reference sequence). Trimming stripped 7 bases from V and 1 base from J, with 16 bases between. The CDR3 region has the DNA TGTGCCAGTACACGCCAGGGGAACGGGAACACTGAAGCTTTCTTT. Protein: CASTRQGNGNTEAFF. The whole variable domain, filled in from reference TRBV19 and TRBJ1-1, reads DGGITQSPKYLFRKEGQNVTLSCEQNLNHDAMYWYRQDPGQGLRLIYYSQIVNDFQKGDIAEGYSVSREKKESFPLTVTSAQKNPTAFYLCASTRQGNGNTEAFFGQGTRLTVV.

The chain couples TRBV5-1 to TRBJ2-1; 8 bases match TRBD2. After removal of 6 bases from V and 2 bases from J, the junction contained 10 bases not matched to a gene. The germline V gene has CDR1 SGHRS and CDR2 YFSETQ. This CDR3 has 16 amino acids. The CDR3 loop reads CASTVGTGGTYNEQFF. DNA for the CDR3: TGCGCCAGCACCGTTGGGACGGGGGGGACCTACAATGAGCAGTTCTTC.

This clone was seen just once. The genes are TRBV4-1 and TRBJ1-2; maybe TRBD1 (6 bases). Germline CDR1 is MGHRA and CDR2 is YSYEKL. This CDR3 has 18 amino acids. Trimming took off 0 bases at V and 4 bases at J, with 21 bases between the two ends. The CDR3 region has the DNA TGCGCCAGCAGCCAAGAGAGGTCCGGGACAAACGTGGGCTATGGCTACACCTTC. This gives the protein CASSQERSGTNVGYGYTF.